The sequence of this T cell receptor (beta chain) was determined in a study of blood T cell repertoires in COVID-19. Study-level information: From T cells, B-cell-depleted T cells, or PBMCs came the material, which was cDNA or gDNA.

Original processing notes: Nucleated cell number was recorded as an estimate derived from reference gene primer amplification. The protocol was immunoSEQ multiplex PCR, while the TCRdb copy is restricted to in-frame clones and leaves out a portion. From that table come the V and J calls and clone size; the DNA was used to work out D and trimming. The sample yields about 260,000 clones, about nine tenths seen once. Seattle enrolled patients during active infection and tracked them longitudinally. Material for sequencing was peripheral blood. The sequence was collected from a person between 18 and 35 years old with COVID-19, enrolled during active disease.

The DNA for the CDR3 is TGTGCCAGCAGTGACGGACTAGCGGGAGGGCCAGATACGCAGTATTTT. Its translation: CASSDGLAGGPDTQYF. This chain connects TRBV6-1 to TRBJ2-3, with TRBD2 matching over 15 bases. CDR1 MNHNS and CDR2 SASEGT come from the germline V gene. The CDR3 spans 16 residues. The V gene end was trimmed by 3 bases and the J gene end by 4 bases; junction bases not matched to a gene: 2.